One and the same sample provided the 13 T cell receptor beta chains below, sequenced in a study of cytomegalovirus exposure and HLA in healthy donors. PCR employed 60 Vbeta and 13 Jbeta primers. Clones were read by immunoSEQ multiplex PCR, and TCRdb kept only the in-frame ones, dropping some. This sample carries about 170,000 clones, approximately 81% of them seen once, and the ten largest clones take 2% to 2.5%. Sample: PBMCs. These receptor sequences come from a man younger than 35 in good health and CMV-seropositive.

CDR3 sequence (DNA): TGTGCCAGCTCACCATTCAGCGACACTGAAGCTTTCTTT. Protein product: CASSPFSDTEAFF. The rearrangement joins TRBV18 to TRBJ1-1; D uncertain. The CDR3 runs 13 residues. V was shortened by 2 bases and J by 3 bases, with 7 bases between the two germline ends. The germline V gene has CDR1 KGHSH and CDR2 LQKENI.

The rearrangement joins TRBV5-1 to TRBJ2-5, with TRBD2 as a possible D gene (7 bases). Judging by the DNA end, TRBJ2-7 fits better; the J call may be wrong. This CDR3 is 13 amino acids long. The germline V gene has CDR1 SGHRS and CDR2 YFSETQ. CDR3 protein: CASRVGGGAEQYF. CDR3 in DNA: TGCGCCAGCAGGGTCGGCGGGGGCGCCGAGCAGTACTTC.

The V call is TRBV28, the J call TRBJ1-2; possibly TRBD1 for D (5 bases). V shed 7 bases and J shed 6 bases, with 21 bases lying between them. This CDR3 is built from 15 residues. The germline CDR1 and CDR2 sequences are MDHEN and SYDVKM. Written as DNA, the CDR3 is TGTGCCAGCACCGTGGACACACGCTCAGTTGATGGCTACACCTTC. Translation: CASTVDTRSVDGYTF.

The CDR3, as DNA: TGTGCCAGCTCGCCCACACAGGGGGTCGGCACTGAAGCTTTCTTT. Its protein product is CASSPTQGVGTEAFF. The V call is TRBV18, the J call TRBJ1-1, with 8 bases aligning to TRBD1. The CDR3 is 15 residues long. The germline V gene encodes CDR1 KGHSH and CDR2 LQKENI. The junction had 10 bases not matched to a gene; V was cut back by 6 bases and J by 4 bases.

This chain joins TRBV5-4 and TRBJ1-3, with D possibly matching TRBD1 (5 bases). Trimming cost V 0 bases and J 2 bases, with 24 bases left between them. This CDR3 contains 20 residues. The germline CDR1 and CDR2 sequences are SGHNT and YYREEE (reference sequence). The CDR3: CASSLESGPIGRDPGNTIYF. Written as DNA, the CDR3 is TGTGCCAGCAGCTTGGAATCGGGCCCCATTGGGAGGGACCCTGGAAACACCATATATTTT.

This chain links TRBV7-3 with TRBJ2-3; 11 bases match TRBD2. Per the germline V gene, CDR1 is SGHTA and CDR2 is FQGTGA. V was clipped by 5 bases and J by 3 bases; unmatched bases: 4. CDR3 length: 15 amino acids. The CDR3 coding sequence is TGTGCCAGCAGCCCGGGACTAGCGGTTACAGATACGCAGTATTTT. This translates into CASSPGLAVTDTQYF.

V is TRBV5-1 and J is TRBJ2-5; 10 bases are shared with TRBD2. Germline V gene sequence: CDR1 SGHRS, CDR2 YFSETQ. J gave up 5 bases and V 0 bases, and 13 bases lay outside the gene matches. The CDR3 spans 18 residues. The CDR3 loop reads CASSLAAPKLAGKETQYF. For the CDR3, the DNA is TGCGCCAGCAGCTTGGCCGCGCCAAAACTAGCGGGGAAGGAGACCCAGTACTTC.

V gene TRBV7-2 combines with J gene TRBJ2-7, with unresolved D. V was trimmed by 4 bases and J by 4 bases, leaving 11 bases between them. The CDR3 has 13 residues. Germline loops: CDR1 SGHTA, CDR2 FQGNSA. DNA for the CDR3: TGTGCCAGCAGCTCCCCAGTTGAATACGAGCAGTACTTC. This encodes CASSSPVEYEQYF.

The CDR3 DNA follows: TGTGCCTGGTACTCCAGGGGGCTGGGGGAAAAACTGTTTTTT. Amino acids: CAWYSRGLGEKLFF. This chain uses TRBV30 with TRBJ1-4; 8 positions match TRBD1. This CDR3 has 14 amino acids. After removal of 5 bases from V and 8 bases from J, the junction contained 10 bases not matched to a gene. The germline V gene encodes CDR1 GTSNPN and CDR2 SVGIG (reference sequence).

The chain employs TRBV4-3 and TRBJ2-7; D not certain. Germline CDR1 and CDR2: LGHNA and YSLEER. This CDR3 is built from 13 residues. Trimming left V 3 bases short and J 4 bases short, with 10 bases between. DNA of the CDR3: TGCGCCAGCAGCCAGGAAGACAAATACGAGCAGTACTTC. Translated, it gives CASSQEDKYEQYF.

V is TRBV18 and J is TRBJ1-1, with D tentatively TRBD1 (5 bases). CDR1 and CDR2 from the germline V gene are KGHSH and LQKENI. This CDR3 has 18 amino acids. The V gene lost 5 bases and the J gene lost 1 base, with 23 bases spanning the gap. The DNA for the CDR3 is TGTGCCAGCTCAACCTTAGCAGGGCCAGGCTCAGGGAACACTGAAGCTTTCTTT. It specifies CASSTLAGPGSGNTEAFF. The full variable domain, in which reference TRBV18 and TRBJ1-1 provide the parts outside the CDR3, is NAGVMQNPRHLVRRRGQEARLRCSPMKGHSHVYWYRQLPEEGLKFMVYLQKENIIDESGMPKERFSAEFPKEGPSILRIQQVVRGDSAAYFCASSTLAGPGSGNTEAFFGQGTRLTVV.

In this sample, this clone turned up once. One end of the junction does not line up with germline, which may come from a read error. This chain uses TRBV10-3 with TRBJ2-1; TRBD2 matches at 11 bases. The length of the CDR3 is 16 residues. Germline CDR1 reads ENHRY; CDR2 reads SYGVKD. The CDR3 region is CASSGTSGLAYNKQFF. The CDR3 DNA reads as TGTGCCTCATCCGGGACTAGCGGTTTAGCCTACAATAAGCAGTTCTTC.

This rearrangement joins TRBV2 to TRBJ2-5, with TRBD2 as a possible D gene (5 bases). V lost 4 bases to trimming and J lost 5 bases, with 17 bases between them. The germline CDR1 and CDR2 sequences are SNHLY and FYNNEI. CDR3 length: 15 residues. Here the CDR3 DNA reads TGTGCCAGCAGTGTCGGAGCTAGCAGCTTTGAGACCCAGTACTTC. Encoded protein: CASSVGASSFETQYF.